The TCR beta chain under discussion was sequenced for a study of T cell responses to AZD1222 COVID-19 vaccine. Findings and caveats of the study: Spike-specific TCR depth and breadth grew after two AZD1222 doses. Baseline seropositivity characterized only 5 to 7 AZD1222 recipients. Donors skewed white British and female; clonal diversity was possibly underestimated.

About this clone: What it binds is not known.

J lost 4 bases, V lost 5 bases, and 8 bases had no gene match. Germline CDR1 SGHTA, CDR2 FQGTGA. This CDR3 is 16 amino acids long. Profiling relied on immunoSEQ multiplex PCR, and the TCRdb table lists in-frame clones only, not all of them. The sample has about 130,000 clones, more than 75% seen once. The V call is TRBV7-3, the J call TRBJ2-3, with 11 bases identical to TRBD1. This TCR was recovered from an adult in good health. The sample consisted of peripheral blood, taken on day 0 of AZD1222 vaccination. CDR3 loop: CASSPWGTGGSDTQYF. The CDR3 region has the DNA TGTGCCAGCAGCCCCTGGGGGACAGGGGGGTCAGATACGCAGTATTTT.